The TCR beta chain described here comes from a study of T cell responses to AZD1222 COVID-19 vaccine. Study results and caveats: Clonal diversity was possibly underestimated; the donors were predominantly white British and more often female. Once two AZD1222 doses were given, Spike-specific TCR breadth and depth went up.

Measured with immunoSEQ multiplex PCR; TCRdb has only the in-frame clones, and not every one. The sample gives almost 70,000 clones, less than 90% of which show up once; 20% to 25% is in the top ten. The CDR3 loop spans 14 amino acids. Germline CDR1 and CDR2: SGHRS and YFSETQ. V was pared by 3 bases and J by 6 bases, with 13 bases between. Worth noting for this clone: What it binds is not known.

The sample consisted of peripheral blood, taken 28 days after the second AZD1222 dose. The chain recombines TRBV5-1 with TRBJ2-1; D assignment may be TRBD1 or TRBD2 (5 bases each). The sequence was collected from an adult who received the AZD1222 COVID-19 vaccine. The CDR3 DNA follows: TGCGCCAGCAGCTACCTGAGGGGCTCCAATGAGCAGTTCTTC. It specifies CASSYLRGSNEQFF.